The 5 T cell receptor beta chains below were found in one sample sequenced in a study of regulatory T cells in long-lasting Graves disease. According to the study, TCR beta libraries were built with iRepertoire HTBI primers and CDR3-region Arm-PCR. MiXCR, applied by TCRdb to the multiplex PCR reads, yields one record per CDR3 protein. The sample has approximately 500,000 distinct CDR3 sequences; around a fifth are singletons. Time point in this sample: persistent/refractory GD, antithyroid drugs over 5 years with positive TRAb. With RNA extracted from PBMCs as input, the TCR library was made. Material: peripheral blood mononuclear cells (PBMCs), obtained when the disease was refractory, from a patient treated with antithyroid drugs. These receptor sequences come from a female donor with Graves disease.

This clonotype showed up many times. V gene TRBV27 combines with J gene TRBJ1-5, with D possibly TRBD1 on 5 matching bases. V shed 3 bases and J shed 7 bases, with 10 bases lying between them. Germline CDR1 reads MNHEY; CDR2 reads SMNVEV (reference sequence). This CDR3 comprises 13 residues. The CDR3 nucleotides are TGTGCCAGCAGTTTTTGGAGGGGACAGCCCCAGCATTTT. Translation gives CASSFWRGQPQHF.

There are a few counts of this clonotype. This chain joins TRBV6-5 and TRBJ1-6; D remains ambiguous. Trimming stripped 4 bases from V and 9 bases from J, with 10 bases between. CDR3 length: 13 amino acids. The V gene's germline CDR1 is MNHEY and CDR2 SVGAGI. Written as DNA, the CDR3 is TGTGCCAGCAGTTCGGGTCCGGTTTCACCCCTCCACTTT. Protein sequence: CASSSGPVSPLHF.

Comments on this clonotype: Possible read error: a much larger clone is one base away. The rearrangement joins TRBV5-1 to TRBJ1-2; D not certain. The germline V gene encodes CDR1 SGHRS and CDR2 YFSETQ. The CDR3 is 14 residues long. CDR3 amino acids: CVSSLSPGGYGYTF. The CDR3 DNA reads as TGCGTCAGCAGCTTGTCCCCCGGTGGCTATGGCTACACCTTC.

At least ten counts were recorded for this clonotype. The chain has TRBV3-1 and TRBJ1-6, with D unclear. CDR3 length: 14 amino acids. Per germline, CDR1 LGHDT and CDR2 YNNKEL (reference sequence). Between the trimmed V and J ends, which lost 1 base and 4 bases, there was a span of 5 bases. The CDR3 DNA reads TGTGCCAGCAGCCAAGGAAGTTATAATTCACCCCTCCACTTT. This gives the protein CASSQGSYNSPLHF.

This clonotype was seen many times. The chain has TRBV7-2 and TRBJ1-1; D unclear. Trimming cost V 6 bases and J 0 bases, with 14 bases left between them. CDR3 length: 15 amino acids. Germline V CDR1 and CDR2: SGHTA, FQGNSA. The CDR3 protein is CASSLRAAMNTEAFF. DNA of the CDR3: TGTGCCAGCAGTTTGCGGGCGGCAATGAACACTGAAGCTTTCTTT. Filled out from reference TRBV7-2 and TRBJ1-1, the complete variable domain reads GAGVSQSPSNKVTEKGKDVELRCDPISGHTALYWYRQSLGQGLEFLIYFQGNSAPDKSGLPSDRFSAERTGGSVSTLTIQRTQQEDSAVYLCASSLRAAMNTEAFFGQGTRLTVV.